This TCR beta chain was retrieved from a study of blood T cell repertoires in COVID-19. Study in general: T cells, B-cell-depleted T cells, or PBMCs supplied cDNA or gDNA.

The CDR3 is 14 residues long. Per the germline V gene, CDR1 is SGHRS and CDR2 is YFSETQ. With regard to this clone: Its ends do not fully match the called genes, so a read error is possible. Other DNA sequences in this sample translate to the same CDR3.

Authors' processing steps: Reference gene primer amplification yielded estimated nucleated cell counts. The table came from immunoSEQ multiplex PCR; TCRdb's copy has only in-frame clones and leaves some out. The DNA gave D and trimming, while V, J and clone size come from that table. The data contain about 140,000 clones, around 84% of them singletons. The chain has TRBV5-1 and TRBJ1-1; D may be TRBD1 (5 bases). The material sequenced was peripheral blood. The clonotype was recovered from a woman aged 60-70 years with acute or convalescent COVID-19. In DNA, the CDR3 is TGCGCCAGCAGTTTGGACGGGGGGAACACTGAAGCTTTCTTT. This codes for CASSLDGGNTEAFF.